This TCR beta chain was obtained from a study of T cell repertoires in cytomegalovirus infection. Overall study: Through public TCR beta signatures, both CMV infection and matching HLA type were indicated. Study-wide results and limits: People with CMV and the relevant HLA were identified by cumulative public TCR beta family frequency. The ex vivo response showed dominance by HLA-C-restricted CMV-specific TCR beta clonotypes.

TCRdb analysed the reads with MiXCR anew, one entry per CDR3 protein. The table records under 200,000 distinct CDR3 sequences, about a tenth of them present only once. This clonotype was detected a few times. What it binds is not known. Trimming took off 5 bases at V and 0 bases at J, with 2 bases between the two ends. The CDR3 has 12 amino acids. The V gene's germline CDR1 is SGHAT and CDR2 FQNNGV. Sequencing was performed on PBMCs. The sequence was obtained from a human donor in good health (CMV status not recorded). Some clones in this sample may be carry-over from other donors' samples. This chain connects TRBV11-2 to TRBJ1-3; D unresolved. The CDR3 region is CASSTSGNTIYF. CDR3 in DNA: TGTGCCAGCAGCACCTCTGGAAACACCATATATTTT.